One and the same sample provided the 4 T cell receptor beta chains below, sequenced in a study of blood T cell repertoires in COVID-19. Profiling relied on immunoSEQ multiplex PCR, and the TCRdb table lists in-frame clones only, not all of them. This sample carries roughly 150,000 clones, 65% to 90% of them seen once, and the ten largest clones take 2.5% to 3%. Sequencing was carried out using peripheral blood. The receptor set was obtained from a man in his fifties or sixties with acute or convalescent COVID-19.

The chain couples TRBV7-2 to TRBJ2-1, with 10 nucleotides matching TRBD2. This CDR3 is built from 15 residues. Per the germline V gene, CDR1 is SGHTA and CDR2 is FQGNSA. V lost 3 bases, J lost 4 bases, and 3 bases stayed unmatched. The chain's CDR3 is CASSFSGGPYNEQFF. The CDR3 DNA follows: TGTGCCAGCAGCTTTAGCGGGGGGCCGTACAATGAGCAGTTCTTC.

J is TRBJ1-6 and V is TRBV6-5, with D tentatively TRBD1 (6 bases). Per the germline V gene, CDR1 is MNHEY and CDR2 is SVGAGI. The CDR3 length is 15 residues. The V and J ends lost 6 bases and 5 bases respectively, with 14 bases between them. This CDR3 is CASSPQGSDNSPLHF. The CDR3 DNA reads as TGTGCCAGCAGCCCACAGGGTTCAGATAATTCACCCCTCCACTTT.

This chain links TRBV6-6 with TRBJ1-2, with no clear D. The ends were cut back, 4 bases at V and 7 bases at J, with 19 bases in the middle. This CDR3 is 15 amino acids long. Germline V CDR1 and CDR2: MNHNY, SVGAGI (reference sequence). This chain's CDR3 is CASSFAGLGSGGYTF. For the CDR3, the DNA is TGTGCCAGCAGTTTCGCTGGCCTCGGATCGGGTGGCTACACCTTC.

CDR3 coding DNA: TGTGCTCGGTTATCCACAGGGTCAATCCTTTACTTC. Translation gives CARLSTGSILYF. The J gene is TRBJ2-7, the V gene TRBV30; D is perhaps TRBD1 (6 bases). In germline, CDR1 is GTSNPN, CDR2 SVGIG (reference sequence). There are 12 residues in the CDR3.